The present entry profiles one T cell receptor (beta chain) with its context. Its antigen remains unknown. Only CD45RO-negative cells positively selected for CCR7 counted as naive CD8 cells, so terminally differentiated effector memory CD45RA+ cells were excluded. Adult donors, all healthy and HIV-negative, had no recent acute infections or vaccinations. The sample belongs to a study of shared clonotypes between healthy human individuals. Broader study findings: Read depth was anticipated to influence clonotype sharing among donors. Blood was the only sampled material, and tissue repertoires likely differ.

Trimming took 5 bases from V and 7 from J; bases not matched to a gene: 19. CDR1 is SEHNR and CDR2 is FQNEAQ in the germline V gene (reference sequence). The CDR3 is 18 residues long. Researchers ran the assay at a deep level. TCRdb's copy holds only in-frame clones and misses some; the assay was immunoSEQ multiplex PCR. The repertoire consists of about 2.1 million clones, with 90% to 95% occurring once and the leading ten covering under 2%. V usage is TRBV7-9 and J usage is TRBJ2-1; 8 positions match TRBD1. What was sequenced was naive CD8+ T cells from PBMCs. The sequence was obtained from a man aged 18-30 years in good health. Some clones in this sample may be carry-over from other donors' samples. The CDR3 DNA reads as TGTGCCAGCAGCCCTCGAAGGGTCCAGGGGGCGGTCGGGAATGAGCAGTTCTTC. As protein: CASSPRRVQGAVGNEQFF.